These 15 T cell receptor beta chains were sequenced from one sample in a study of Tregs in tolerant kidney transplant recipients. Here immunoSEQ multiplex PCR was the method, and the copy in TCRdb shows in-frame clones only, minus some. The repertoire holds 95,000 to 120,000 clones, with around 90% as singletons. Sequences were derived from CD4+ T cells from blood, sampled before the transplant. These receptors were taken from a human donor who received a combined kidney and bone marrow transplant.

The chain uses TRBV7-8 and TRBJ1-2, with TRBD1 identical over 12 bases. This CDR3 has 16 amino acids. Germline CDR1 SGHVS, CDR2 FQNEAQ. The trim removed 6 bases at V and 3 bases at J, leaving 8 bases unmatched. CDR3 in DNA: TGTGCCAGCAGTACCGGGACAGGGGGCTTGGACTATGGCTACACCTTC. This sequence encodes CASSTGTGGLDYGYTF.

The chain uses TRBV7-2 and TRBJ2-3; possible D gene TRBD2, 5 bases. The V end lost 5 bases, the J end lost 8 bases, and 14 bases lay between the germline ends. This CDR3 region has 13 residues. Germline V CDR1 and CDR2: SGHTA, FQGNSA. The CDR3 DNA follows: TGTGCCAGCAGCGAGGGTTTAGAGTCTACGCAGTATTTT. Protein: CASSEGLESTQYF.

The chain has TRBV6-6 and TRBJ2-5; 8 bases fit TRBD1. The ends lost 4 bases at V and 7 bases at J; junction bases unmatched: 5. Germline CDR1 and CDR2: MNHNY and SVGAGI (reference sequence). The CDR3 length is 13 residues. The CDR3 loop is CASSFDRGRTQYF. CDR3 in DNA: TGTGCCAGCAGTTTTGACAGGGGAAGGACCCAGTACTTC.

The rearrangement joins TRBV7-6 to TRBJ2-1; the match to TRBD2 covers 9 bases. Germline V gene data show CDR1 as SGHVS and CDR2 as FNYEAQ. V lost 2 bases, J lost 5 bases, and 13 bases stayed unmatched. This CDR3 contains 18 residues. In DNA form, the CDR3 reads TGTGCCAGCAGCTTAAGTTTTGTATTAGCGGGGGAAGACAATGAGCAGTTCTTC. Amino acids: CASSLSFVLAGEDNEQFF.

The chain carries TRBV5-8 and TRBJ2-5, with D possibly being TRBD2 (5 bases). CDR1 is SGHTS and CDR2 is YDEGEE in the germline V gene. This CDR3 has 14 amino acids. V was shortened by 4 bases and J by 5 bases, with 15 bases between the two germline ends. The CDR3 coding sequence is TGTGCCAGCAGCCGAAACTTGGGCGGGGAGACCCAGTACTTC. Protein product: CASSRNLGGETQYF.

The CDR3 here is CASRPAGANVLTF. The CDR3 bases are TGTGCCAGCAGACCGGCTGGGGCCAACGTCCTGACTTTC. This chain links TRBV6-6 with TRBJ2-6; D gene ambiguous. V shed 6 bases and J shed 2 bases, with 5 bases lying between them. CDR3 length equals 13 residues. Germline CDR1 reads MNHNY; CDR2 reads SVGAGI (reference sequence).

A single count supports this clone. Other DNA sequences from this sample encode an identical CDR3 as well. The rearrangement joins TRBV7-2 to TRBJ2-1; the match to TRBD2 covers 10 bases. CDR1 is SGHTA and CDR2 is FQGNSA in the germline V gene. The CDR3 totals 15 residues. The V segment lost 4 bases and the J segment 4 bases; nucleotides outside the gene matches: 4. The CDR3 sequence is CASSSGTSAYNEQFF. CDR3 sequence (DNA): TGTGCCAGCAGCTCGGGGACTAGCGCGTACAATGAGCAGTTCTTC.

The V gene is TRBV11-2, the J gene TRBJ2-5, with D tentatively TRBD2 (6 bases). This CDR3 has 14 residues. Trimming shortened V by 5 bases and J by 1 base, and 11 bases separated the two germline ends. CDR1 SGHAT and CDR2 FQNNGV come from the germline V gene. Written as DNA, the CDR3 is TGTGCCAGCAGCCCGCCGGGACTCCAAGAGACCCAGTACTTC. Amino acid sequence: CASSPPGLQETQYF.

J is TRBJ2-7 and V is TRBV18; TRBD1 matches 7 bases. The CDR3 runs 15 residues. Trimming cost V 6 bases and J 3 bases; bases outside gene matches: 11. Germline loops: CDR1 KGHSH, CDR2 LQKENI. The CDR3 sequence: CASSENQGGLYEQYF. For the CDR3, the DNA is TGTGCCAGCTCCGAGAACCAAGGGGGCCTCTACGAGCAGTACTTC.

V gene TRBV18 combines with J gene TRBJ2-3; D might be TRBD2 (6 bases). Between the trimmed V and J ends, which lost 10 bases and 0 bases, there was a span of 17 bases. CDR3 length: 15 amino acids. CDR1 is KGHSH and CDR2 is LQKENI in the germline V gene. The CDR3 region is CATGSGSASTDTQYF. The CDR3 region has the DNA TGTGCCACTGGGTCCGGGAGTGCTAGCACAGATACGCAGTATTTT.

The rearrangement links TRBV6-5 to TRBJ1-1, with 7 positions matching TRBD1. The CDR3 consists of 14 residues. CDR1 MNHEY and CDR2 SVGAGI come from the germline V gene. J was trimmed by 6 bases and V by 4 bases; bases with no gene match: 8. For the CDR3, the DNA is TGTGCCAGCAGTTCGGACAGGCTCGGCGCTGAAGCTTTCTTT. Translating gives CASSSDRLGAEAFF.

The chain joins TRBV5-4 to TRBJ2-5; the match to TRBD1 covers 8 bases. The CDR3 extends over 15 amino acids. The germline CDR1 and CDR2 sequences are SGHNT and YYREEE (reference sequence). V gave up 0 bases and J gave up 5 bases; unmatched junction bases: 6. The CDR3 coding sequence is TGTGCCAGCAGCTTGGACAGGGGGTACCGGGAGACCCAGTACTTC. Amino acids: CASSLDRGYRETQYF.

The rearrangement joins TRBV4-1 to TRBJ1-1, with D hard to call. CDR1 is MGHRA and CDR2 is YSYEKL in the germline V gene. V was clipped by 3 bases and J by 7 bases, with 3 bases between them. The length of the CDR3 is 10 residues. The CDR3 coding sequence is TGCGCCAGCAGCCATCATGAAGCTTTCTTT. Protein sequence: CASSHHEAFF.

The chain carries TRBV30 and TRBJ2-3, with TRBD1 identical over 8 bases. V was pared by 5 bases and J by 2 bases, with 9 bases of the junction left unmatched. The CDR3 consists of 15 residues. Germline V gene data show CDR1 as GTSNPN and CDR2 as SVGIG (reference sequence). This CDR3 is CAWGGQGRITDTQYF. CDR3 coding DNA: TGTGCCTGGGGCGGACAGGGCAGAATCACAGATACGCAGTATTTT. The entire variable domain, with the rest obtained from reference TRBV30 and TRBJ2-3, is as follows: SQTIHQWPATLVQPVGSPLSLECTVEGTSNPNLYWYRQAAGRGLQLLFYSVGIGQISSEVPQNLSASRPQDRQFILSSKKLLLSDSGFYLCAWGGQGRITDTQYFGPGTRLTVL.

The chain is built from TRBV2 and TRBJ2-1, with a tentative D call TRBD1 (6 bases). The CDR3 loop spans 13 amino acids. From germline, CDR1 is SNHLY and CDR2 FYNNEI. With 5 bases removed from V and 12 bases from J, the gap between germline ends came to 17 bases. The CDR3 protein is CASSKGTPPAQFF. In nucleotides, the CDR3 is TGTGCCAGCAGTAAAGGGACACCCCCGGCGCAGTTCTTC. Variable domain in full (rest from reference TRBV2 and TRBJ2-1): EPEVTQTPSHQVTQMGQEVILRCVPISNHLYFYWYRQILGQKVEFLVSFYNNEISEKSEIFDDQFSVERPDGSNFTLKIRSTKLEDSAMYFCASSKGTPPAQFFGPGTRLTVL.